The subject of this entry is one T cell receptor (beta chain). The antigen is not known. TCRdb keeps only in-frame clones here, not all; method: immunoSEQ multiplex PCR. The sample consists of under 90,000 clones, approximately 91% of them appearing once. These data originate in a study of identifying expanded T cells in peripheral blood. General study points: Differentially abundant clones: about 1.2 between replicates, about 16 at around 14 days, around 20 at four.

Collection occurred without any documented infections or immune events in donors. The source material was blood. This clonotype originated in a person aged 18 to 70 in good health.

The CDR3 is CASSLDGYRANTIYF. For the CDR3, the DNA is TGCGCCAGCAGCTTGGATGGGTACAGGGCAAACACCATATATTTT. The V and J genes are TRBV5-1 and TRBJ1-3; a possible D gene is TRBD1 (6 bases). From germline, CDR1 is SGHRS and CDR2 YFSETQ. Trimming removed 0 bases at V and 6 bases at J, with 13 bases between. The CDR3 spans 15 residues. The full variable domain, rest sourced from reference TRBV5-1 and TRBJ1-3, is KAGVTQTPRYLIKTRGQQVTLSCSPISGHRSVSWYQQTPGQGLQFLFEYFSETQRNKGNFPGRFSGRQFSNSRSEMNVSTLELGDSALYLCASSLDGYRANTIYFGEGSWLTVV.